This T cell receptor (beta chain) appears in the sequencing data of a study of cytotoxic CD8 clonotypes in ibrutinib-treated CLL. The table came from immunoSEQ multiplex PCR; TCRdb's copy has only in-frame clones and leaves some out. In the table there are approximately 280,000 clones, around 77% of which are singletons. The study, taken as a whole, reports: Samples were collected at differing times from sustained-remission and progressing patients. At ibrutinib response, clonality increased, and at progression it declined back toward baseline. Patients showed higher baseline clonality than age-matched healthy donors, and it tracked circulating CD8+ T-cell counts. On treatment, the uncommon public clonotypes contracted or remained stable.

The CDR3 consists of 14 residues. To note about this clone: The antigen is not known.

This clonotype was obtained from a human donor with chronic lymphocytic leukemia. The specimen comprised PBMCs, sampled at disease progression, from a patient treated with ibrutinib. V and J are TRBV21-1 and TRBJ1-2; whether TRBD1, the table's D call, matches the DNA was not checked. TRBV21-1 is recorded as a pseudogene. CDR3 residues: CASSWTALFDGYTF. DNA of the CDR3: TGTGCCAGCAGTTGGACAGCGCTTTTCGACGGCTACACCTTC.